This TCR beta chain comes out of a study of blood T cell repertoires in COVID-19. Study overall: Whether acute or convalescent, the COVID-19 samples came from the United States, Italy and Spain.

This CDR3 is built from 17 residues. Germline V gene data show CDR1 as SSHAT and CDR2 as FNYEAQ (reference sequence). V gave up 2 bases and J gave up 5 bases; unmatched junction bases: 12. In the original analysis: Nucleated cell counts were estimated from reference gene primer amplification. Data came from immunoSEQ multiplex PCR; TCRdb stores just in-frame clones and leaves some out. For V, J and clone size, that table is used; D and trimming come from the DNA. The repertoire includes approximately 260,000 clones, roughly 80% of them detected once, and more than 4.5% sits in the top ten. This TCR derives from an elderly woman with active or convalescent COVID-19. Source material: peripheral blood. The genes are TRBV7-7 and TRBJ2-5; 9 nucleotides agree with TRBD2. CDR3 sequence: CASSLSVAGGPRETQYF. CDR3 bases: TGTGCCAGCAGCTTAAGTGTCGCGGGGGGGCCTCGGGAGACCCAGTACTTC. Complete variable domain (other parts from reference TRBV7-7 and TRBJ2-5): GAGVSQSPRYKVTKRGQDVTLRCDPISSHATLYWYQQALGQGPEFLTYFNYEAQPDKSGLPSDRFSAERPEGSISTLTIQRTEQRDSAMYRCASSLSVAGGPRETQYFGPGTRLLVL.